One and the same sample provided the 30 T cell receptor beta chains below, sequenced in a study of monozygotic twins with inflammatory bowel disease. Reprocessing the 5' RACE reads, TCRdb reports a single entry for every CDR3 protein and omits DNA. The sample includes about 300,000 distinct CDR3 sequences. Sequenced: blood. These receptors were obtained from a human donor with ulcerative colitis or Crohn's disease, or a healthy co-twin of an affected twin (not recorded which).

The CDR3 sequence is CASTPRDRGYNEQFF. The rearrangement links TRBV6-2 or TRBV6-3 to TRBJ2-1; there is no DNA to check the TCRdb D call of TRBD1. CDR3 length: 15 residues. From germline, CDR1 is MNHEY and CDR2 SVGEGT.

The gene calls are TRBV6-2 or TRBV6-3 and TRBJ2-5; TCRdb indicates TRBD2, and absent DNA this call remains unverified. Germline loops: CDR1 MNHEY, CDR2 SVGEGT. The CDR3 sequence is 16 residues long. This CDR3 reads CASSSRTSGSQETQYF.

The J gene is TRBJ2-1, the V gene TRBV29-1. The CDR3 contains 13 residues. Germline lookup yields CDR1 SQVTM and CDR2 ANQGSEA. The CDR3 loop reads CSVEVPPYNEQFF.

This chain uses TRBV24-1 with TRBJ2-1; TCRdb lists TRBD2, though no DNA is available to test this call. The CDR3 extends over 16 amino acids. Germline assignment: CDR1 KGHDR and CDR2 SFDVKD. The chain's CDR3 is CATSDFGLAGVNEQFF.

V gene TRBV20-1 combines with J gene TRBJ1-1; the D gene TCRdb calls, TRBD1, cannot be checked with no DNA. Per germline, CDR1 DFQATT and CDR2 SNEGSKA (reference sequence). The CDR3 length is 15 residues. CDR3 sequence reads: CSARLRGPMNTEAFF.

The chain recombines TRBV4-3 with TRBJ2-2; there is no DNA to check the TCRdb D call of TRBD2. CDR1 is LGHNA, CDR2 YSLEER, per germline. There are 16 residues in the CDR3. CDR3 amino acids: CASSQDGTTTTGELFF.

The chain's CDR3 is CASSPQGQLNTEAFF. The J gene is TRBJ1-1, the V gene TRBV7-2; TCRdb picks TRBD1, but there is no DNA to check that call. The germline gives CDR1 SGHTA, CDR2 FQGNSA. The CDR3 consists of 15 residues.

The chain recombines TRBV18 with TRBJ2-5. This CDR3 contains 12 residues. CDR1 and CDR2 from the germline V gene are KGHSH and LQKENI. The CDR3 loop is CASSPPGETQYF.

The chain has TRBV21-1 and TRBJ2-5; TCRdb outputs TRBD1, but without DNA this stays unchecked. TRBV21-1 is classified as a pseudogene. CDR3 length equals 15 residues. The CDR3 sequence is CASSNRPGGVETQYF.

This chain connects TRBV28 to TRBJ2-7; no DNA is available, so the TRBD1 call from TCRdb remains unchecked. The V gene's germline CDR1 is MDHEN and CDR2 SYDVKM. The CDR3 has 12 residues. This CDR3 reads CASSKQGYEQYF. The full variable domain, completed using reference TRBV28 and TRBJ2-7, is DVKVTQSSRYLVKRTGEKVFLECVQDMDHENMFWYRQDPGLGLRLIYFSYDVKMKEKGDIPEGYSVSREKKERFSLILESASTNQTSMYLCASSKQGYEQYFGPGTRLTVT.

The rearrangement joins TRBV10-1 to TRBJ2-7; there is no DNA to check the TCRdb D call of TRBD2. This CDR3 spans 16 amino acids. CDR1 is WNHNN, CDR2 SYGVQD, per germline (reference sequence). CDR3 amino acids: CASSESTSGILYEQYF.

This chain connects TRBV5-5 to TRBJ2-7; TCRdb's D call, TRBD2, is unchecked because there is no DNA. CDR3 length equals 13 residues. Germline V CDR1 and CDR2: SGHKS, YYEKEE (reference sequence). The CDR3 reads CASSFALQREQYF. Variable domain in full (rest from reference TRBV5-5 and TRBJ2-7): DAGVTQSPTHLIKTRGQQVTLRCSPISGHKSVSWYQQVLGQGPQFIFQYYEKEERGRGNFPDRFSARQFPNYSSELNVNALLLGDSALYLCASSFALQREQYFGPGTRLTVT.

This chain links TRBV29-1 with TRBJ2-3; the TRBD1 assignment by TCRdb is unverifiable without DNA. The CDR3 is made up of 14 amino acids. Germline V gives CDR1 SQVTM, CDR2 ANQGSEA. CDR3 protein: CSVEDGGSTDTQYF.

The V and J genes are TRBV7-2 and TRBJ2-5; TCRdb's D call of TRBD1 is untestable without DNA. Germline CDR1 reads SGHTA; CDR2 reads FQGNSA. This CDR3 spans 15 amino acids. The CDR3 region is CASSLGGGRQETQYF. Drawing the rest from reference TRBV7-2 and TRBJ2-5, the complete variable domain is GAGVSQSPSNKVTEKGKDVELRCDPISGHTALYWYRQSLGQGLEFLIYFQGNSAPDKSGLPSDRFSAERTGGSVSTLTIQRTQQEDSAVYLCASSLGGGRQETQYFGPGTRLLVL.

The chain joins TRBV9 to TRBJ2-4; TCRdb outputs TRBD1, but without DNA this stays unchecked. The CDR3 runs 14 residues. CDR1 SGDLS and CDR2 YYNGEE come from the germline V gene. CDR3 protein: CASSPQGSRNIQYF.

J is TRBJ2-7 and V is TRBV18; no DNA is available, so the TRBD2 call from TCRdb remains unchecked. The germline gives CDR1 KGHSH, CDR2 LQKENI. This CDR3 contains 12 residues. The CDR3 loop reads CASSLQLPEQYF.

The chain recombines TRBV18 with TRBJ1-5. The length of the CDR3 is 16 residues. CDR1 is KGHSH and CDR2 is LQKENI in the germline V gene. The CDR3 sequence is CASSRQAALGNQPQHF.

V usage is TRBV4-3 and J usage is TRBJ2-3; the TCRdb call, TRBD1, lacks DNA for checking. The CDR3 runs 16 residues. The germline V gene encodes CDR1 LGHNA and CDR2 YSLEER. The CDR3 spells CASSQAGQGLTDTQYF.

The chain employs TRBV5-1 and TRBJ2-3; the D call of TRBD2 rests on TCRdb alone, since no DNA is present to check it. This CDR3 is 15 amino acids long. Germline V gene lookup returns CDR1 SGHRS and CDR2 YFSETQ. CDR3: CASRSTSGGTDTQYF.

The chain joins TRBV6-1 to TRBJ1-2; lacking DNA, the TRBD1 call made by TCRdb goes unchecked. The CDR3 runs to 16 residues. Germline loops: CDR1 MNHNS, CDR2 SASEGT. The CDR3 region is CAAAGGQTVYFYGYTF.

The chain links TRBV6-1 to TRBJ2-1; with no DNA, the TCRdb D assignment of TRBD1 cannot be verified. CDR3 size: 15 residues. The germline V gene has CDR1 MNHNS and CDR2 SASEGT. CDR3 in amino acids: CASRAGGSSYNEQFF.

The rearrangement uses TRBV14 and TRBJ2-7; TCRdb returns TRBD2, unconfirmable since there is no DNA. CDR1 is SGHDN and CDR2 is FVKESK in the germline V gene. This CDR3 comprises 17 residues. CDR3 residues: CASSQPPWRGIANEQYF.

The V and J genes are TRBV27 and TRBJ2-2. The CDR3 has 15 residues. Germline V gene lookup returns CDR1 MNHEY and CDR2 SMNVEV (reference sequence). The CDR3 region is CASTLGGANTGELFF.

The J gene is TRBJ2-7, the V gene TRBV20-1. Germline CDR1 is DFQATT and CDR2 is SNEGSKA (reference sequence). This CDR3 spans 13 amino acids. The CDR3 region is CSARPGISYEQYF.

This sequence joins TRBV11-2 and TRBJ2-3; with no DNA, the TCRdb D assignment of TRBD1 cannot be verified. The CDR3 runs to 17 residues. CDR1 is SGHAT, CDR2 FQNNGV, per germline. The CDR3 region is CASSHGGGAQSFQTQYF.

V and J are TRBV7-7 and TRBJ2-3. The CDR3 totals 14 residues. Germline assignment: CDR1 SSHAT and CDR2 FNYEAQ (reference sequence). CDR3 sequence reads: CASSLSEVSNTQYF.

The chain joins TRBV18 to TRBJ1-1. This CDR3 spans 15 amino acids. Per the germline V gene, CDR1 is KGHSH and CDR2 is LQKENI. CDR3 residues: CASSPMGRENTEAFF.

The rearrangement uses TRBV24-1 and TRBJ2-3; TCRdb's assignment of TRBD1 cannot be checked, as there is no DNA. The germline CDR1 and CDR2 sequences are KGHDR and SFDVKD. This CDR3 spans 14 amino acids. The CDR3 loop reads CATSDRGGTDTQYF.

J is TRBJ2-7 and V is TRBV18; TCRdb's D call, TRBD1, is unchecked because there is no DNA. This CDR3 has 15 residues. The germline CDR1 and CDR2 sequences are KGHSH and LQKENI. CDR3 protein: CASSRDRQGDDEQYF.

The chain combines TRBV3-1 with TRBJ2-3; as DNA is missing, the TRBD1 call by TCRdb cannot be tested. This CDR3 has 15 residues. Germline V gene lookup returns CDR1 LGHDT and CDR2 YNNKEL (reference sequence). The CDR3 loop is CASSRGGANTDTQYF.